These 32 T cell receptor beta chains share one sample of origin, sequenced in a study of blood T cells in healthy people across ages. Next came a second PCR, run for roughly 6 to 11 cycles, which used a sample-barcoded 5' primer along with a J-beta primer mix. A single record per CDR3 protein comes from TCRdb applying MiXCR to the 5' RACE reads. This sample has around 1,000,000 distinct CDR3 sequences, with under 30% found just once. These data also featured in a second study, about T cells of mothers and their children.

Specimen: blood. Source of these receptors: a girl aged 2-10 years in good health.

This clonotype appeared a single time. The chain uses TRBV6-6 and TRBJ2-2; TRBD1 might be the D (6 bases). Trimming shortened V by 10 bases and J by 6 bases, and 9 bases separated the two germline ends. Germline CDR1 reads MNHNY; CDR2 reads SVGAGI (reference sequence). There are 11 residues in the CDR3. For the CDR3, the DNA is TGTGCCACCAGGGGATCCGGGGAGCTGTTTTTT. Protein: CATRGSGELFF.

This clonotype was counted a few times. The chain uses TRBV7-9 and TRBJ2-6; D is ambiguous. The germline V and J ends were trimmed by 4 bases and 2 bases, with 21 bases remaining between them. From germline, CDR1 is SEHNR and CDR2 FQNEAQ (reference sequence). The length of the CDR3 is 19 residues. DNA of the CDR3: TGTGCCAGCAGCTCCTCGCGGTTTGATCGGGTACCTGGGGCCAACGTCCTGACTTTC. Protein product: CASSSSRFDRVPGANVLTF.

The CDR3 region is CASSSGWYGYTF. CDR3 sequence (DNA): TGTGCCAGCAGTTCTGGGTGGTATGGCTACACCTTC. The V call is TRBV12-3 or TRBV12-4, the J call TRBJ1-2; D remains unclear. V lost 4 bases, J lost 5 bases, and 8 bases lay in between. The CDR3 consists of 12 residues.

V usage is TRBV20-1 and J usage is TRBJ2-1; 7 bases map to TRBD2. Germline trimming cut 0 bases from V and 4 bases from J; bases unmatched to any gene: 3. The CDR3 length is 14 residues. Germline-derived CDR1 and CDR2 are DFQATT and SNEGSKA (reference sequence). CDR3 loop: CSARERGRYNEQFF. CDR3 DNA sequence: TGCAGTGCTAGAGAGCGGGGGAGGTACAATGAGCAGTTCTTC.

This clonotype was picked up a small number of times. This chain uses TRBV6-1 with TRBJ1-4; D is possibly TRBD1 (5 bases). Germline V CDR1 and CDR2: MNHNS, SASEGT. V was shortened by 4 bases and J by 7 bases, with 13 bases between the two germline ends. CDR3 length equals 14 residues. This chain's CDR3 is CASSGQSWGEKLFF. DNA of the CDR3: TGTGCCAGCAGTGGACAGTCTTGGGGTGAAAAACTGTTTTTT.

In this sample, this clonotype turned up a few times. This chain uses TRBV28 with TRBJ2-1; 10 bases fit TRBD1. This CDR3 region has 14 residues. Germline V gene sequence: CDR1 MDHEN, CDR2 SYDVKM. Trimming took 7 bases from V and 6 from J; bases not matched to a gene: 6. This chain's CDR3 is CASKGTGALNEQFF. CDR3 nucleotides: TGTGCCAGCAAAGGGACAGGGGCCCTCAATGAGCAGTTCTTC.

This clonotype was found a few times. The chain recombines TRBV27 with TRBJ1-5; D is undetermined. The CDR3 runs 13 residues. Germline assignment: CDR1 MNHEY and CDR2 SMNVEV (reference sequence). V dropped 6 bases and J dropped 4 bases, with 10 bases sitting between them. CDR3 in amino acids: CASSLPDNQPQHF. The CDR3, as DNA: TGTGCCAGCAGCCTACCAGATAATCAGCCCCAGCATTTT.

This clonotype was recorded many times. The rearrangement links TRBV3-1 to TRBJ2-1; 7 bases match TRBD2. From germline, CDR1 is LGHDT and CDR2 YNNKEL (reference sequence). The CDR3 sequence is 17 residues long. The junction had 8 bases not matched to a gene; V was cut back by 1 base and J by 2 bases. The CDR3 here is CASSQVEWGGTYNEQFF. The DNA for the CDR3 is TGTGCCAGCAGCCAAGTCGAGTGGGGGGGTACCTACAATGAGCAGTTCTTC.

This chain links TRBV4-1 with TRBJ2-1; D is ambiguous. Germline V lookup: CDR1 MGHRA, CDR2 YSYEKL. The V end lost 1 base, the J end lost 6 bases, and 10 bases lay between the germline ends. The CDR3 spans 14 residues. This CDR3 is CASSQGLALNEQFF. The CDR3 DNA sequence: TGCGCCAGCAGCCAAGGTTTAGCCCTCAATGAGCAGTTCTTC.

This clonotype was observed a handful of times. CDR3 loop: CASRPGLAGGLGTDTQYF. The CDR3 region has the DNA TGTGCCAGCAGACCGGGACTAGCGGGGGGGCTGGGAACAGATACGCAGTATTTT. This chain connects TRBV7-2 to TRBJ2-3, with 16 bases lining up with TRBD2. Germline V lookup: CDR1 SGHTA, CDR2 FQGNSA. The junction had 9 bases not matched to a gene; V was cut back by 6 bases and J by 3 bases. The CDR3 is made up of 18 amino acids. Full variable domain (rest looked up from reference TRBV7-2 and TRBJ2-3): GAGVSQSPSNKVTEKGKDVELRCDPISGHTALYWYRQSLGQGLEFLIYFQGNSAPDKSGLPSDRFSAERTGGSVSTLTIQRTQQEDSAVYLCASRPGLAGGLGTDTQYFGPGTRLTVL.

This clonotype was observed a handful of times. This rearrangement joins TRBV5-5 to TRBJ1-1, with D possibly TRBD1 on 6 matching bases. The CDR3 is 12 residues long. The germline V gene has CDR1 SGHKS and CDR2 YYEKEE (reference sequence). The V end lost 1 base, the J end lost 8 bases, and 9 bases lay between the germline ends. This CDR3 reads CASSLTGREAFF. CDR3 coding DNA: TGTGCCAGCAGCTTGACAGGGAGGGAAGCTTTCTTT.

The gene calls are TRBV29-1 and TRBJ2-7, with 7 positions matching TRBD1. CDR3 length: 13 residues. The germline CDR1 and CDR2 sequences are SQVTM and ANQGSEA. V lost 6 bases and J lost 7; bases outside the gene matches: 12. For the CDR3, the DNA is TGCAGCGTCGCCGGGACAGCCGGTGAGGAGCAGTACTTC. It is translated as CSVAGTAGEEQYF.

In this sample, this clonotype turned up a few times. The V and J genes are TRBV6-2 or TRBV6-3 and TRBJ2-6; unclear D gene. This CDR3 is 14 amino acids long. Germline-derived CDR1 and CDR2 are MNHEY and SVGEGT. Trimming cost V 6 bases and J 4 bases, with 10 bases left between them. The CDR3 nucleotides are TGTGCCAGCAGACCGTCCTGGGGGGCCAACGTCCTGACTTTC. As protein: CASRPSWGANVLTF.

This clonotype has more than one count but fewer than ten. The chain combines TRBV6-5 with TRBJ2-7, with TRBD1 identical over 9 bases. Germline CDR1 MNHEY, CDR2 SVGAGI. CDR3 length equals 14 residues. V trimming: 4 bases; J trimming: 3 bases; junction bases outside the gene matches: 4. The CDR3 bases are TGTGCCAGCAGTTTACAGGGGGCAGTCTACGAGCAGTACTTC. Amino acids: CASSLQGAVYEQYF.

This clonotype was counted only a few times. Its ends do not fully match the called genes, so a read error is possible. This chain uses TRBV7-3 with TRBJ1-6, with unresolved D. The germline V gene has CDR1 SGHTA and CDR2 FQGTGA. The CDR3 runs to 17 residues. CDR3 sequence: CASSLSGSPSGDSSLHF. CDR3 DNA: TGTGCCAGCAGCTTGAGCGGCTCCCCGAGTGGAGATTCATCCCTCCACTTT.

This clonotype has more than one count but fewer than ten. CDR3 nucleotide sequence: TGTGCCAGCATCCTTGGGCAGGAAGCTTTCTTT. It yields the protein CASILGQEAFF. V and J are TRBV2 and TRBJ1-1; D uncertain. Deletions cut 7 bases from V and 8 bases from J, with 11 bases between. The germline gives CDR1 SNHLY, CDR2 FYNNEI. CDR3 length equals 11 residues.

This clonotype was observed a handful of times. V gene TRBV12-3 or TRBV12-4 combines with J gene TRBJ1-1; D might be TRBD1 (5 bases). V was clipped by 3 bases and J by 9 bases, with 23 bases between them. The CDR3 totals 16 residues. CDR3 region: CASSFLEGLGGEKAFF. The CDR3 DNA is TGTGCCAGCAGTTTTCTAGAAGGCCTGGGGGGGGAGAAAGCTTTCTTT.

In this sample, this clonotype turned up a few times. This chain connects TRBV6-6 to TRBJ2-4; D is perhaps TRBD1 (5 bases). Trimming removed 5 bases from V and 3 bases from J, with 11 bases in between. Germline V gene lookup returns CDR1 MNHNY and CDR2 SVGAGI (reference sequence). CDR3 size: 14 residues. The DNA of the CDR3 is TGTGCCAGCAGTACACAGGACCTCAAAAACATTCAGTACTTC. Translating it yields CASSTQDLKNIQYF.

Turning to this clonotype: Germline is not matched at one junction end, which may reflect a read error. V is TRBV29-1 and J is TRBJ1-1; D is ambiguous. This CDR3 is built from 11 residues. The V gene's germline CDR1 is SQVTM and CDR2 ANQGSEA. CDR3 nucleotide sequence: TGCAGCGATGAACCGGGCACTGAAGCTTTCTTT. Translation: CSDEPGTEAFF. The full variable domain, completed using reference TRBV29-1 and TRBJ1-1, is SAVISQKPSRDICQRGTSLTIQCQVDSQVTMMFWYRQQPGQSLTLIATANQGSEATYESGFVIDKFPISRPNLTFSTLTVSNMSPEDSSIYLCSDEPGTEAFFGQGTRLTVV.

The chain couples TRBV13 to TRBJ2-7; TRBD2 aligns across 9 bases. After removal of 4 bases from V and 2 bases from J, the junction contained 3 bases not matched to a gene. The CDR3 is made up of 14 amino acids. Germline assignment: CDR1 PRHDT and CDR2 FYEKMQ (reference sequence). The CDR3: CASSSASGTYEQYF. In DNA form, the CDR3 reads TGTGCCAGCAGCTCCGCTAGCGGGACCTACGAGCAGTACTTC. The full variable domain, rest sourced from reference TRBV13 and TRBJ2-7, is AAGVIQSPRHLIKEKRETATLKCYPIPRHDTVYWYQQGPGQDPQFLISFYEKMQSDKGSIPDRFSAQQFSDYHSELNMSSLELGDSALYFCASSSASGTYEQYFGPGTRLTVT.

In this sample, this clonotype turned up many times. The V call is TRBV7-9, the J call TRBJ2-3; 7 bases align to TRBD2. The CDR3 is made up of 15 amino acids. V dropped 1 base and J dropped 1; count of bases not matched to a gene: 2. Per germline, CDR1 SEHNR and CDR2 FQNEAQ (reference sequence). The CDR3 DNA follows: TGTGCCAGCAGCTTAGTCCGGGGGGGCACAGATACGCAGTATTTT. Encoded protein: CASSLVRGGTDTQYF.

The V call is TRBV20-1, the J call TRBJ1-2, with D possibly matching TRBD1 (6 bases). Germline V gene data show CDR1 as DFQATT and CDR2 as SNEGSKA (reference sequence). The CDR3 has 12 amino acids. Deletions cut 6 bases from V and 9 bases from J, with 17 bases between. The CDR3 here is CSAIEQGLRYTF. CDR3 coding DNA: TGCAGTGCGATCGAACAGGGCTTGCGCTACACCTTC.

This clonotype was detected a few times. The chain joins TRBV28 to TRBJ2-5, with TRBD1 identical over 9 bases. The CDR3 runs to 16 residues. V lost 4 bases and J lost 0; bases outside the gene matches: 6. The germline gives CDR1 MDHEN, CDR2 SYDVKM. CDR3 bases: TGTGCCAGCAGTTCAACGGGACAGGGACACCAAGAGACCCAGTACTTC. This encodes CASSSTGQGHQETQYF.

CDR3 sequence: CASSQETSGRDQETQYF. DNA for the CDR3: TGCGCCAGCAGCCAAGAGACTAGCGGGAGGGATCAAGAGACCCAGTACTTC. The J gene is TRBJ2-5, the V gene TRBV4-1, with 14 bases identical to TRBD2. The CDR3 totals 17 residues. The germline CDR1 and CDR2 sequences are MGHRA and YSYEKL. Trimming took 0 bases from V and 2 from J; bases not matched to a gene: 2.

V gene TRBV29-1 combines with J gene TRBJ2-3, with D possibly matching TRBD1 (5 bases). The V gene's germline CDR1 is SQVTM and CDR2 ANQGSEA. The V and J ends lost 4 bases and 3 bases respectively, with 14 bases between them. This CDR3 region has 14 residues. The CDR3 region is CSVVVRSGTDTQYF. The CDR3 nucleotides read TGCAGCGTTGTGGTCCGATCAGGGACAGATACGCAGTATTTT.

The chain carries TRBV29-1 and TRBJ2-3, with D perhaps TRBD1 (6 bases). This CDR3 spans 15 amino acids. Between the trimmed V and J ends, which lost 2 bases and 4 bases, there was a span of 16 bases. CDR1 and CDR2 from the germline V gene are SQVTM and ANQGSEA. CDR3 in DNA: TGCAGCGTTGAAACTTGGCAGGGGAGTTCAGATACGCAGTATTTT. Protein: CSVETWQGSSDTQYF.

This chain joins TRBV10-3 and TRBJ2-6; D is undetermined. Trimming cost V 6 bases and J 0 bases, with 15 bases left between them. The CDR3 is 17 residues long. Germline V lookup: CDR1 ENHRY, CDR2 SYGVKD. The DNA of the CDR3 is TGTGCCATCAGCCGACCTGTATCCCCCTCTGGGGCCAACGTCCTGACTTTC. It specifies CAISRPVSPSGANVLTF.

The chain joins TRBV5-5 to TRBJ2-7; D not resolved. The CDR3 sequence is 15 residues long. V lost 0 bases and J lost 2, with 12 bases in between. Germline CDR1 is SGHKS and CDR2 is YYEKEE (reference sequence). CDR3 DNA: TGTGCCAGCAGCTTGGACCTTGCGTGGGCCTACGAGCAGTACTTC. This codes for CASSLDLAWAYEQYF. Supplemented by reference TRBV5-5 and TRBJ2-7, the full variable domain reads DAGVTQSPTHLIKTRGQQVTLRCSPISGHKSVSWYQQVLGQGPQFIFQYYEKEERGRGNFPDRFSARQFPNYSSELNVNALLLGDSALYLCASSLDLAWAYEQYFGPGTRLTVT.

This chain uses TRBV29-1 with TRBJ2-3, with D perhaps matching TRBD1 or TRBD2 (6 bases each). The CDR3 consists of 13 residues. Germline V gene sequence: CDR1 SQVTM, CDR2 ANQGSEA. The ends were cut back, 2 bases at V and 5 bases at J, with 11 bases in the middle. The CDR3 DNA sequence: TGCAGCGTTGAATCGGGGGCAGGAGATACGCAGTATTTT. This codes for CSVESGAGDTQYF.

This clonotype was counted a few times. The rearrangement uses TRBV29-1 and TRBJ1-1; 9 nucleotides match TRBD1. This CDR3 comprises 14 residues. V shed 3 bases, J shed 0 bases, and the junction held 2 bases outside the gene matches. Per the germline V gene, CDR1 is SQVTM and CDR2 is ANQGSEA. CDR3 sequence (DNA): TGCAGCGTTGAGGGACAGGGAGTGAACACTGAAGCTTTCTTT. It codes for CSVEGQGVNTEAFF.

CDR3 nucleotides: TGTGCCAGCAGCTCGACCCTTAATACAGGGGAATGGGGCTACACCTTC. It yields the protein CASSSTLNTGEWGYTF. V gene TRBV13 combines with J gene TRBJ1-2, with 7 bases identical to TRBD1. CDR1 and CDR2 (germline): PRHDT, FYEKMQ (reference sequence). V lost 4 bases to trimming and J lost 8 bases; unmatched junction nucleotides: 16. CDR3 length: 16 amino acids.

The V call is TRBV9, the J call TRBJ2-5, with 9 positions matching TRBD2. The last part of the DNA fits TRBJ2-7 better; the J call may be wrong. CDR1 SGDLS and CDR2 YYNGEE come from the germline V gene. The CDR3 spans 16 residues. CDR3 coding DNA: TGTGCCAGCAGCGTAGCTAGCGGGAATCGGGTCTTCGAGCAGTACTTC. Its protein product is CASSVASGNRVFEQYF.